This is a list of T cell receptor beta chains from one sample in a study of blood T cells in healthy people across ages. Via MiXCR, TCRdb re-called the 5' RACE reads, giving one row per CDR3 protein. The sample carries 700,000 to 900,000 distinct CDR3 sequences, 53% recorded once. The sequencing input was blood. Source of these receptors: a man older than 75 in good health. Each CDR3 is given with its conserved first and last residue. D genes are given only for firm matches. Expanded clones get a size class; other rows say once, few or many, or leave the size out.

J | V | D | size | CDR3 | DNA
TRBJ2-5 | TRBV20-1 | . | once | CSARGWLDRRGETQYF | TGCAGTGCTAGAGGATGGTTGGACCGACGGGGGGAGACCCAGTACTTC
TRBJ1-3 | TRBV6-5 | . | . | CASSYGRSLSGNTIYF | TGTGCCAGCAGTTACGGGCGCTCCCTCTCTGGAAACACCATATATTTT
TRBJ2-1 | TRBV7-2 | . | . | CASSLIGGKAYNEQFF | TGTGCCAGCAGTTTAATCGGCGGGAAAGCCTACAATGAGCAGTTCTTC
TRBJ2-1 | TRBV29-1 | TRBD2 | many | CSVQSPGLAVAEQFF | TGCAGCGTCCAAAGCCCGGGACTAGCGGTTGCTGAGCAGTTCTTC
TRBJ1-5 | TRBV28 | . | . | CASRYRRSNQPQHF | TGTGCCAGCAGATACAGGAGGAGCAATCAGCCCCAGCATTTT
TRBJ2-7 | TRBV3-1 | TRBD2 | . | CASSLRSGSFSYEQYF | TGTGCCAGCAGCCTCCGTAGCGGGAGCTTCAGCTACGAGCAGTACTTC
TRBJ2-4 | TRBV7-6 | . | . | CASSLLGPTVGAKNIQYF | TGTGCCAGCAGCTTGTTGGGCCCCACGGTTGGCGCCAAAAACATTCAGTACTTC
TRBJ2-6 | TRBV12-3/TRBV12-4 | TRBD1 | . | CASRLRGQGVSGANVLTF | TGTGCCAGCAGGCTCCGGGGACAGGGAGTGTCTGGGGCCAACGTCCTGACTTTC
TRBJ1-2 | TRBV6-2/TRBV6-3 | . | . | CASSYPGTGGYTF | TGTGCCAGCAGTTACCCGGGAACAGGGGGCTACACCTTC
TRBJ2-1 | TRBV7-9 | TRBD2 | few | CASSLTSGTGQFF | TGTGCCAGCAGCTTGACTAGCGGTACTGGGCAGTTCTTC
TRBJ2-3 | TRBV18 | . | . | CASSPYGSDTQYF | TGTGCCAGCTCACCATACGGCTCAGATACGCAGTATTTT
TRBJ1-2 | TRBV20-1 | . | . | CSARDPIRQPTNYGYTF | TGCAGTGCTAGAGATCCAATTCGACAACCAACTAACTATGGCTACACCTTC
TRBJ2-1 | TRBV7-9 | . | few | CASSTQGTEQFF | TGTGCCAGCAGCACGCAGGGGACAGAGCAGTTCTTC
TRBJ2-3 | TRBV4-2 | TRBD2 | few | CASSQVGTSSTDTQYF | TGTGCCAGCAGCCAAGTGGGGACTAGTAGCACAGATACGCAGTATTTT
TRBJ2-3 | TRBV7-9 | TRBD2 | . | CASSQRTSGSGGDAYF | TGTGCCAGCAGCCAACGGACTAGCGGGAGTGGGGGAGACGCGTATTTT
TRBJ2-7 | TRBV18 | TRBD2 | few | CASSPSSGGAYEQYF | TGTGCCAGCTCACCTTCTAGCGGGGGAGCCTACGAGCAGTACTTC
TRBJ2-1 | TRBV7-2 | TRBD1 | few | CASSVQGAPYNEQFF | TGTGCCAGCAGCGTTCAGGGGGCTCCCTACAATGAGCAGTTCTTC
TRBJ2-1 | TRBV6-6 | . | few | CASSYSSSSSNEQFF | TGTGCCAGCAGTTACTCGTCGTCTTCCAGCAATGAGCAGTTCTTC
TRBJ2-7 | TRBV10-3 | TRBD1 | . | CAINPRDRGGPQYF | TGTGCCATCAACCCCCGGGACAGGGGTGGTCCCCAGTACTTC
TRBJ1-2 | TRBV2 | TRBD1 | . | CASSEGGDRGFGYTF | TGTGCCAGCAGTGAAGGGGGGGACAGGGGTTTTGGCTACACCTTC
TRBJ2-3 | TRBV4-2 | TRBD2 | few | CASSPTSGRGPRYAYF | TGTGCCAGCAGCCCCACTAGCGGGAGAGGTCCCAGATACGCGTATTTT
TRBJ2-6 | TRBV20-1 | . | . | CSARPKTPTGANVLTF | TGCAGTGCTAGACCAAAAACACCAACTGGGGCCAACGTCCTGACTTTC
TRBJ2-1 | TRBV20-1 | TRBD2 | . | CSEEREGNEQFF | TGCAGTGAAGAGCGGGAGGGCAATGAGCAGTTCTTC